The rows below give T cell receptor beta chains drawn from one sample of a study of blood T cells in healthy people across ages. TCRdb ran MiXCR on the 5' RACE reads and lists one entry per CDR3 protein. Counted here are about 1,600,000 distinct CDR3 sequences, 40% to 50% occurring once; the ten biggest clones make up 7.9%. Sequencing used blood. These receptors all come from a woman aged 18-30 years in good health. CDR3s include the opening cysteine and the closing phenylalanine or tryptophan. The D gene is left open where the match is weak. Expanded clones are given a class, and other clones once, few, many or no size at all.

d_call	clone_size	cdr3_length	v_call	j_call	cdr3_nt	cdr3_aa
.	.	14	TRBV20-1	TRBJ1-1	TGCAGTGTAACGAGTGGCGCTAGGAACACTGAAGCTTTCTTT	CSVTSGARNTEAFF
.	.	13	TRBV9	TRBJ2-3	TGTGCCAGCAGCGCCCCTGACACAGATACGCAGTATTTT	CASSAPDTDTQYF
TRBD2	many	16	TRBV20-1	TRBJ2-1	TGCAGTGCTAGAGCCCCTAGCGGGAGGTTGGGCAATGAGCAGTTCTTC	CSARAPSGRLGNEQFF
.	.	16	TRBV4-1	TRBJ2-1	TGCGCCGGCAGCAAGTGGGGGGCGGGGAATGGGAATGAGCAGTTCTTC	CAGSKWGAGNGNEQFF
TRBD1	.	16	TRBV6-1	TRBJ1-4	TGTGCCAGCACCGGCGGCAGGGGGGGTGCTAATGAAAAACTGTTTTTT	CASTGGRGGANEKLFF
.	few	14	TRBV28	TRBJ2-5	TGTGCCAGCAGTTTATTAGCGCCCCAAGAGACCCAGTACTTC	CASSLLAPQETQYF
.	.	15	TRBV7-9	TRBJ1-1	TGTGCCAGCAGCTTAAGTGCAGGGAAGAACACTGAAGCTTTCTTT	CASSLSAGKNTEAFF
.	.	16	TRBV4-1	TRBJ2-3	TGCGCCAGCAGCCAAGGAGTTATGGGGGGGCGGGATACGCAGTATTTT	CASSQGVMGGRDTQYF
TRBD2	few	18	TRBV4-1	TRBJ2-1	TGCGCCAGCAGGCCGGGACTAGCGGGAATGGGCTCCTACAATGAGCAGTTCTTC	CASRPGLAGMGSYNEQFF
.	few	13	TRBV20-1	TRBJ2-7	TGCAGTGCTAGATCGGACAACTCCTACGAGCAGTACTTC	CSARSDNSYEQYF
.	.	16	TRBV6-5	TRBJ1-1	TGTGCCAGCAGTTACATTTCAGGGCCGCCGAACACTGAAGCTTTCTTT	CASSYISGPPNTEAFF
.	.	13	TRBV12-3/TRBV12-4	TRBJ2-5	TGTGCCGGCAGTTTACGGACTTTGACAGAGCAGTACTTC	CAGSLRTLTEQYF
.	few	15	TRBV5-1	TRBJ2-3	TGCGCCAGCAGATTGGACCACCTAGGACCAGATACGCAGTATTTT	CASRLDHLGPDTQYF
TRBD1	.	12	TRBV12-3/TRBV12-4	TRBJ1-5	TGTGCCAGCAGGGACAGGGCTCAGCCCCAGCATTTT	CASRDRAQPQHF
.	.	13	TRBV24-1	TRBJ1-3	TGTGGCCGGATGAGGGGCTCTGGAAACACCATATATTTT	CGRMRGSGNTIYF
.	.	14	TRBV7-2	TRBJ1-1	TGTGCCAGCAGCCAGGGACGGTTGAACACTGAAGCTTTCTTT	CASSQGRLNTEAFF
.	.	14	TRBV7-2	TRBJ2-7	TGTGCCAGCAGCTTAGCGAGTGTCGACTACGAGCAGTACTTC	CASSLASVDYEQYF
TRBD1	few	14	TRBV20-1	TRBJ2-7	TGCAGTGCTAGAGCCGGGACAGATTTATACGAGCAGTACTTC	CSARAGTDLYEQYF
TRBD2	.	15	TRBV10-2	TRBJ2-5	TGCGCCAGCAGTGTAGCTAGCGGGAAGTCGGAGACCCAGTACTTC	CASSVASGKSETQYF
TRBD1	.	14	TRBV12-3/TRBV12-4	TRBJ1-4	TGTGCCAGCAGTACAGGGGGCGAAGATGAAAAACTGTTTTTT	CASSTGGEDEKLFF
TRBD1	few	16	TRBV27	TRBJ2-7	TGTGCCAGCAGTACAGGCCGGGACAGGACCTCCTACGAGCAGTACTTC	CASSTGRDRTSYEQYF
.	.	15	TRBV7-3	TRBJ2-2	TGTGCCAGCAGCTTAACAGGGGCGAACACCGGGGAGCTGTTTTTT	CASSLTGANTGELFF
TRBD2	.	15	TRBV29-1	TRBJ2-5	TGCAGCGTGCCCGGGACTAGCGGGGTGAGGGAGACCCAGTACTTC	CSVPGTSGVRETQYF
TRBD1	few	16	TRBV4-1	TRBJ2-1	TGCGCCAGCAGCCCCCTCGGGCAGGGGGAAAGTAATGAGCAGTTCTTC	CASSPLGQGESNEQFF
TRBD2	.	16	TRBV12-3/TRBV12-4	TRBJ2-1	TGTGCCAGCAGTTCCAGGACTAGCGGGGGCCCCAATGAGCAGTTCTTC	CASSSRTSGGPNEQFF
TRBD2	.	14	TRBV2	TRBJ2-7	TGTGCCAGCAGTGCCCAGCGGGGGAACTACGAGCAGTACTTC	CASSAQRGNYEQYF
.	.	11	TRBV3-1	TRBJ2-1	TGTGCCAGCTCTTTCGGACCAGAGCAGTTCTTC	CASSFGPEQFF
.	few	16	TRBV28	TRBJ2-7	TGTGCCAGCAGTTTAGGGTTCTACCGGAGCTCCTACGAGCAGTACTTC	CASSLGFYRSSYEQYF
.	.	17	TRBV27	TRBJ2-3	TGTGCCAGCAGTTTAGTTACAGGGCGTCCTTCCACAGATACGCAGTATTTT	CASSLVTGRPSTDTQYF
TRBD2	.	15	TRBV5-1	TRBJ2-3	TGCGCCAGCAGCTTTCGGGGGGTCCTCACAGATACGCAGTATTTT	CASSFRGVLTDTQYF
TRBD2	.	17	TRBV5-1	TRBJ2-2	TGCGCCGGCAGCCCTGACCTAGCGGGAACGAACACCGGGGAGCTGTTTTTT	CAGSPDLAGTNTGELFF
.	few	15	TRBV12-3/TRBV12-4	TRBJ2-6	TGTGCCAGCAGTGTACGGGGGAGTGGGGCCAACGTCCTGACTTTC	CASSVRGSGANVLTF
TRBD2	few	15	TRBV6-7	TRBJ2-1	TGTGCCAGCAGTTACGGACTAGCGCTTTACAATGAGCAGTTCTTC	CASSYGLALYNEQFF
.	.	14	TRBV4-2	TRBJ1-2	TGTGCCAGCAGCCAGACGGGATACAACTATGGCTACACCTTC	CASSQTGYNYGYTF
.	.	14	TRBV7-7	TRBJ2-7	TGTGCCAGCAGCTTACTCGAGTGGGGTAGCGAGCAGTACTTC	CASSLLEWGSEQYF
.	few	13	TRBV20-1	TRBJ1-2	TGCAGTGCTAGAGGAGGGGGTTATGGTGGCTACACCTTC	CSARGGGYGGYTF
TRBD2	.	14	TRBV7-2	TRBJ2-5	TGTGCCAGCAGCACGGCAGTGGGAGGGGAGACCCAGTACTTC	CASSTAVGGETQYF
.	.	13	TRBV11-2	TRBJ1-1	TGTGCCAGCAGCTTTGAAACAGGGCAAACGGCTTTCTTT	CASSFETGQTAFF
TRBD1	.	16	TRBV6-5	TRBJ1-1	TGTGCCAGCAGTTACGATACCGGGACAGGGGACACTGAAGCTTTCTTT	CASSYDTGTGDTEAFF
.	few	15	TRBV5-6	TRBJ1-2	TGTGCCAGCAGCTCCGAGATGGTAGGGTTCTATGGCTACACCTTC	CASSSEMVGFYGYTF
.	.	16	TRBV6-2/TRBV6-3	TRBJ2-3	TGTGCCAGCACCAACCGAGGGGACGCAGGACGGAATACGCAGTATTTT	CASTNRGDAGRNTQYF
.	few	15	TRBV9	TRBJ2-3	TGTGCCAGCAGCGTAGGAATAGCTCCCACAGATACGCAGTATTTT	CASSVGIAPTDTQYF
TRBD1	.	16	TRBV11-2	TRBJ1-2	TGTGCCAGCAGCTTAAGTATGGGAACAGGGGATGGTGGCTACACCTTC	CASSLSMGTGDGGYTF
TRBD1	few	15	TRBV27	TRBJ2-1	TGTGCCAGCAGTTTCGACAGGGGTATTTACAATGAGCAGTTCTTC	CASSFDRGIYNEQFF
.	.	15	TRBV29-1	TRBJ2-1	TGCAGCGGTGTTACTAGCATATACTCCTACAATGAGCAGTTCTTC	CSGVTSIYSYNEQFF
.	.	13	TRBV3-1	TRBJ2-7	TGTGCCAGCAGCCATCGGGACATTAACGAGCAGTACTTC	CASSHRDINEQYF
TRBD2	.	14	TRBV9	TRBJ2-1	TGTGCCAGCAGCGAGCGGGGGGGCGTGGATGAGCAGTTCTTC	CASSERGGVDEQFF
.	.	16	TRBV7-3	TRBJ2-3	TGTGCCAGCAGCGCACAGGAGGGGAAACTAACAGATACGCAGTATTTT	CASSAQEGKLTDTQYF
.	many	13	TRBV7-9	TRBJ2-7	TGTGCCAGCAGCGAACGATCCTCCTACGAGCAGTACTTC	CASSERSSYEQYF
TRBD1	few	16	TRBV12-3/TRBV12-4	TRBJ1-2	TGTGCCAGCAGTTATACCTACCGGGGCAGGGGGGATGGCTACACCTTC	CASSYTYRGRGDGYTF
.	once	13	TRBV12-3/TRBV12-4	TRBJ2-4	TGTGCCAGCAGTTTTAGACTCGAGGACATTCAGTACTTC	CASSFRLEDIQYF
.	.	18	TRBV7-2	TRBJ1-6	TGTGCCAGCAGCTCTCACCGGGACCGCAGCTCCTATAATTCACCCCTCCACTTT	CASSSHRDRSSYNSPLHF
TRBD2	.	16	TRBV7-8	TRBJ2-3	TGTGCCAGCAGCACCAGAGGACTAGCGGGTACAGATACGCAGTATTTT	CASSTRGLAGTDTQYF
.	.	14	TRBV5-8	TRBJ2-1	TGTGCCAGCAGCTTGGAGTTAGACAGAAATGAGCAGTTCTTC	CASSLELDRNEQFF
.	.	15	TRBV6-6	TRBJ2-5	TGTGCCAGCAGTTACTCGACAGTTAATCAAGAGACCCAGTACTTC	CASSYSTVNQETQYF